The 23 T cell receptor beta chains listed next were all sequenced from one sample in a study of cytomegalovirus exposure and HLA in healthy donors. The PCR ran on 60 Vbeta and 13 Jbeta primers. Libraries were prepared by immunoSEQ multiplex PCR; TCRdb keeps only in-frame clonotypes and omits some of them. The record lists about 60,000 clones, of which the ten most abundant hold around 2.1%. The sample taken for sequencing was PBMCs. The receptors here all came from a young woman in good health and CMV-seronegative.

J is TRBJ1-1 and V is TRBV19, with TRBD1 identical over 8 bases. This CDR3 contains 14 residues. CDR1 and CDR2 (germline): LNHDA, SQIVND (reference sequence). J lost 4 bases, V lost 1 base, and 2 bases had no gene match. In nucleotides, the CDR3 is TGTGCCAGTAGTATAGGACAGGGGCTCACTGAAGCTTTCTTT. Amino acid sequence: CASSIGQGLTEAFF.

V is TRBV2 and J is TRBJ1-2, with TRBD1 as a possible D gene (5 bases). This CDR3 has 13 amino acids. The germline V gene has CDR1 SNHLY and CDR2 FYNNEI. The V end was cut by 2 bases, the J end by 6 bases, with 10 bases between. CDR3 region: CASSEQGRDGYTF. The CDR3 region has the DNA TGTGCCAGCAGTGAACAGGGTAGAGATGGCTACACCTTC.

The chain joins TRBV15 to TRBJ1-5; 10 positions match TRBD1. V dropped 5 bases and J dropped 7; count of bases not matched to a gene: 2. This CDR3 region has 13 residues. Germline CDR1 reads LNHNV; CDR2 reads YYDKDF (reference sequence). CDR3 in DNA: TGTGCCACCAGCCGACAGGGGGCCCAGCCCCAGCATTTT. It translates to CATSRQGAQPQHF.

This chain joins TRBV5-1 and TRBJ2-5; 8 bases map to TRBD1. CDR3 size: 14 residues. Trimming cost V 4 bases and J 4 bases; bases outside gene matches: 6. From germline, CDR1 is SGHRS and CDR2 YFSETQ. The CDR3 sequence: CASSDGQGGETQYF. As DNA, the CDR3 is TGCGCCAGCAGCGATGGACAGGGAGGAGAGACCCAGTACTTC.

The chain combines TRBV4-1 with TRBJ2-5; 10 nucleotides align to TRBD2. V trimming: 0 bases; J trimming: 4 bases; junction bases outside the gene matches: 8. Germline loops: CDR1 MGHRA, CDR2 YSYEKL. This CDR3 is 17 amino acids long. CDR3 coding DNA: TGCGCCAGCAGCCAAGATCTTCCCAGCGGGGGGGGAGAGACCCAGTACTTC. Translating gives CASSQDLPSGGGETQYF.

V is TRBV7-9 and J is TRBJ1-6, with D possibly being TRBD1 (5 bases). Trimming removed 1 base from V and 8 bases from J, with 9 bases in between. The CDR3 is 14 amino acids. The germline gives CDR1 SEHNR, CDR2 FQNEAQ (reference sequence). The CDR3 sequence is CASSLVSRDSPLHF. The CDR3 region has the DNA TGTGCCAGCAGCTTAGTTAGCAGGGATTCACCCCTCCACTTT.

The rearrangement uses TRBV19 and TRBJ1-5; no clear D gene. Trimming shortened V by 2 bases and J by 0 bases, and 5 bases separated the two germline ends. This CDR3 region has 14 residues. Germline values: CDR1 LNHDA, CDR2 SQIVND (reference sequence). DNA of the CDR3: TGTGCCAGTAGTATAACATATAGCAATCAGCCCCAGCATTTT. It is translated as CASSITYSNQPQHF.

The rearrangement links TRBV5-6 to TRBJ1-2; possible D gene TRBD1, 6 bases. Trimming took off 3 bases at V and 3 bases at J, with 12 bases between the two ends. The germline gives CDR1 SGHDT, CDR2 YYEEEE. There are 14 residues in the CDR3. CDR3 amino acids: CASSSQGHHYGYTF. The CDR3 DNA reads TGTGCCAGCAGCTCCCAGGGGCACCACTATGGCTACACCTTC.

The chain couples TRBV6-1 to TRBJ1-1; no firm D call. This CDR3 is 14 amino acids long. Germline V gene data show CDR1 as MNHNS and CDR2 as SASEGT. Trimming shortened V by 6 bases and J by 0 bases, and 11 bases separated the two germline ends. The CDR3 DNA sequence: TGTGCCAGCAGGACCCGGGGTATGAACACTGAAGCTTTCTTT. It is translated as CASRTRGMNTEAFF.

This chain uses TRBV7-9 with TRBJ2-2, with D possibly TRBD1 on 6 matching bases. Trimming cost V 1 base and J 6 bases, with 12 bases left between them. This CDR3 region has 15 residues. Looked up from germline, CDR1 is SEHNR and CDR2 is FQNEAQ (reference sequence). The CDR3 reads CASSLVDSGAGELFF. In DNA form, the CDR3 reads TGTGCCAGCAGCTTAGTGGACAGTGGTGCCGGGGAGCTGTTTTTT.

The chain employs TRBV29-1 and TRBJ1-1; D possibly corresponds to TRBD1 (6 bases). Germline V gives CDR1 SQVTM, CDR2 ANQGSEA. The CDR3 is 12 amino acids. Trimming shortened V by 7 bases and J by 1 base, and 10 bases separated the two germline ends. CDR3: CSERTANTEAFF. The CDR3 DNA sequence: TGCAGCGAGCGGACAGCGAACACTGAAGCTTTCTTT.

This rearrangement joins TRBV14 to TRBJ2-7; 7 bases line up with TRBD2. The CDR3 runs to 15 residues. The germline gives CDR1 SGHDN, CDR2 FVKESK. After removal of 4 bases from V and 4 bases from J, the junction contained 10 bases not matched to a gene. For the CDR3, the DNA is TGTGCCAGCAGCCCCACCGCGGGAGTGGTATACGAGCAGTACTTC. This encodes CASSPTAGVVYEQYF.

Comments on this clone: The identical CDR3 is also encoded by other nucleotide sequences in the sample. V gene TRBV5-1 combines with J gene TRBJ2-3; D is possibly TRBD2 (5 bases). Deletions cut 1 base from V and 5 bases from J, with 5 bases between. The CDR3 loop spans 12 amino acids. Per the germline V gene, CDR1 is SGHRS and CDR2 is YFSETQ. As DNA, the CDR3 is TGCGCCAGCAGCTTGCGGGGAGATACGCAGTATTTT. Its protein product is CASSLRGDTQYF.

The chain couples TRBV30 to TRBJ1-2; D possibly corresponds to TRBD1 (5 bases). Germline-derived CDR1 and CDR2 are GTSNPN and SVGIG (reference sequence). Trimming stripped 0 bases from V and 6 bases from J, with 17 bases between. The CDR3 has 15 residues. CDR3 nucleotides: TGTGCCTGGAGTGTATTCAAAAGGGGTTACGATGGCTACACCTTC. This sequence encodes CAWSVFKRGYDGYTF.

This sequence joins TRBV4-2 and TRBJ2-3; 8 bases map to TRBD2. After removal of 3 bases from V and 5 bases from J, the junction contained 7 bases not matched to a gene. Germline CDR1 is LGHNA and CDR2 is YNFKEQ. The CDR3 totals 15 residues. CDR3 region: CASSQGLGEVDTQYF. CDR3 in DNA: TGTGCCAGCAGCCAGGGACTAGGTGAAGTAGATACGCAGTATTTT.

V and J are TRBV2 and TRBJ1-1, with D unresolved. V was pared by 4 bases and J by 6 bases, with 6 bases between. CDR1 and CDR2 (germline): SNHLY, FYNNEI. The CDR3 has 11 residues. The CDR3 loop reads CASSAAAEAFF. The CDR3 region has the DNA TGTGCCAGCAGTGCCGCGGCTGAAGCTTTCTTT. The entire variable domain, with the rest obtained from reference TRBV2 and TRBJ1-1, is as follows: EPEVTQTPSHQVTQMGQEVILRCVPISNHLYFYWYRQILGQKVEFLVSFYNNEISEKSEIFDDQFSVERPDGSNFTLKIRSTKLEDSAMYFCASSAAAEAFFGQGTRLTVV.

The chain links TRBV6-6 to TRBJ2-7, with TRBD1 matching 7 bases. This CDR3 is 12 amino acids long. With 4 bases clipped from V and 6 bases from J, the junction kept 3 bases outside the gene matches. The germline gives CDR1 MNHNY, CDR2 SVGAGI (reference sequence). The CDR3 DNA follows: TGTGCCAGCAGTTCGACAGGGAGCGAGCAGTACTTC. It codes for CASSSTGSEQYF.

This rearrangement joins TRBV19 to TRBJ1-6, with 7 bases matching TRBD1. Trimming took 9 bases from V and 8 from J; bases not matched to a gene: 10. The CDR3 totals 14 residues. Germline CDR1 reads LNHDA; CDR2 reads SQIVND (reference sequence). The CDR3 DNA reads TGTGCCAGCAGGGACAGCCTGCGGTATTCACCCCTCCACTTT. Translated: CASRDSLRYSPLHF.

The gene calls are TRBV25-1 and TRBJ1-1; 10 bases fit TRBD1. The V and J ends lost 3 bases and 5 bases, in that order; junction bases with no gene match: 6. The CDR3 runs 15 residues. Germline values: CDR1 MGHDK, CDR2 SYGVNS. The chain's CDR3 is CASSDFGQGETEAFF. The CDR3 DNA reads TGTGCCAGCAGTGACTTCGGACAGGGGGAGACTGAAGCTTTCTTT.

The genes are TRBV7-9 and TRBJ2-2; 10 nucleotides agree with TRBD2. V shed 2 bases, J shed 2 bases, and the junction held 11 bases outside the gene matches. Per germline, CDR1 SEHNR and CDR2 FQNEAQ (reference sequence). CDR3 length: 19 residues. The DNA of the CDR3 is TGTGCCAGCAGCTTACTCTTCGGGACTAGCGAGTACAACACCGGGGAGCTGTTTTTT. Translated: CASSLLFGTSEYNTGELFF.

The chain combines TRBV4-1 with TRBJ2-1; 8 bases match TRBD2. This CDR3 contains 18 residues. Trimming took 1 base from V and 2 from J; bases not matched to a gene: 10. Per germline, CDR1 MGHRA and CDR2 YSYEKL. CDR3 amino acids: CASSQGNSGVVAYNEQFF. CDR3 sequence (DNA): TGCGCCAGCAGCCAAGGAAATAGCGGGGTAGTAGCCTACAATGAGCAGTTCTTC.

CDR3 coding DNA: TGCGCCAGCAGCTTGTCGGCAGGCAACTACGAGCAGTACTTC. It codes for CASSLSAGNYEQYF. The chain joins TRBV5-1 to TRBJ2-7; D call uncertain. Germline lookup yields CDR1 SGHRS and CDR2 YFSETQ. The ends were cut back, 1 base at V and 3 bases at J, with 11 bases in the middle. The CDR3 runs to 14 residues.

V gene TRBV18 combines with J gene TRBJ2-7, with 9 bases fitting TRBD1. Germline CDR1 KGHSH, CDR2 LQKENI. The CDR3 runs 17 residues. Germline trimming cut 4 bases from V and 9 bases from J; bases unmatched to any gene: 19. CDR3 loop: CASSQTAGTGSFKGQYF. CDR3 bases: TGTGCCAGCTCACAGACCGCCGGGACAGGGTCGTTTAAGGGGCAGTACTTC.